One and the same sample provided the 23 T cell receptor beta chains below, sequenced in a study of a mutant IDH1 vaccine in newly diagnosed glioma. Time point denoted: baseline, week 1 (first vaccination visit). Treatment indicated: pre-vaccination baseline after standard-of-care therapy. Generated by immunoSEQ multiplex PCR, the TCRdb table keeps only in-frame clones and is missing some. The table records over 55,000 clones, 83% of them present only once. The sequencing here drew on peripheral blood mononuclear cells (PBMCs), taken from a glioma patient treated with radiotherapy, temozolomide or both. The receptors were gathered from a woman aged 18-29 years with glioma. Some clones in this sample may be carry-over from other donors' samples.

The chain has TRBV6-5 and TRBJ2-5, with 8 bases aligning to TRBD1. The germline gives CDR1 MNHEY, CDR2 SVGAGI. This CDR3 comprises 14 residues. V shed 9 bases and J 4 bases; nucleotides not matched to a gene: 10. The CDR3, as DNA: TGTGCCAGTACCCGGGACAGGATGGGAGAGACCCAGTACTTC. This codes for CASTRDRMGETQYF.

This clone was seen a few times. The chain is built from TRBV9 and TRBJ1-1; weak D call: TRBD1 (5 bases). This CDR3 is built from 16 residues. The germline gives CDR1 SGDLS, CDR2 YYNGEE. Trimming removed 3 bases from V and 1 base from J, with 16 bases in between. CDR3 nucleotide sequence: TGTGCCAGCAGCGCCAACCCGGGACTCAAGAACACTGAAGCTTTCTTT. Translation gives CASSANPGLKNTEAFF.

This clone was seen a handful of times. This chain joins TRBV7-9 and TRBJ2-5; D is uncertain. Germline V lookup: CDR1 SEHNR, CDR2 FQNEAQ (reference sequence). The CDR3 totals 11 residues. V dropped 5 bases and J dropped 2 bases, with 3 bases sitting between them. Here the CDR3 DNA reads TGTGCCAGCAGCCTGCAAGAGACCCAGTACTTC. Encoded protein: CASSLQETQYF. Together with reference TRBV7-9 and TRBJ2-5, the CDR3 gives the full variable domain: DTGVSQNPRHKITKRGQNVTFRCDPISEHNRLYWYRQTLGQGPEFLTYFQNEAQLEKSRLLSDRFSAERPKGSFSTLEIQRTEQGDSAMYLCASSLQETQYFGPGTRLLVL.

The chain recombines TRBV14 with TRBJ2-7; 9 bases agree with TRBD1. Germline V gene sequence: CDR1 SGHDN, CDR2 FVKESK. The CDR3 is 13 residues long. The V segment lost 4 bases and the J segment 6 bases; nucleotides outside the gene matches: 4. The CDR3 DNA reads as TGTGCCAGCAGCCGGGACAGGGTCGGCGAGCAGTACTTC. Its translation: CASSRDRVGEQYF.

The CDR3, as DNA: TGTGCCAGCAGCCCCACGGTGAACACTGAAGCTTTCTTT. It codes for CASSPTVNTEAFF. V gene TRBV4-2 combines with J gene TRBJ1-1, with D hard to call. The CDR3 is 13 residues long. Germline V CDR1 and CDR2: LGHNA, YNFKEQ. The ends were cut back, 4 bases at V and 0 bases at J, with 6 bases in the middle.

This chain joins TRBV5-5 and TRBJ1-4; no clear D gene. Germline V lookup: CDR1 SGHKS, CDR2 YYEKEE (reference sequence). The V and J ends lost 1 base and 0 bases respectively, with 7 bases between them. This CDR3 comprises 15 residues. In DNA, the CDR3 is TGTGCCAGCAGCTTGCGGGCGACAACTAATGAAAAACTGTTTTTT. Translation gives CASSLRATTNEKLFF.

The chain couples TRBV6-6 to TRBJ1-1, with D maybe TRBD1 (5 bases). The CDR3 sequence is 16 residues long. V gave up 7 bases and J gave up 0 bases, with 18 bases separating them. The germline V gene has CDR1 MNHNY and CDR2 SVGAGI (reference sequence). The CDR3 spells CASTAGGGRMNTEAFF. The CDR3 DNA sequence: TGTGCCAGCACCGCGGGGGGGGGTCGGATGAACACTGAAGCTTTCTTT.

The chain joins TRBV6-1 to TRBJ2-6; 13 bases match TRBD2. With V trimmed by 1 base and J by 0 bases, 0 bases remained unmatched. This CDR3 spans 18 amino acids. CDR1 is MNHNS, CDR2 SASEGT, per germline. DNA for the CDR3: TGTGCCAGCAGTGAAGGGACTAGCGGGAGCTCTGGGGCCAACGTCCTGACTTTC. Protein sequence: CASSEGTSGSSGANVLTF.

The CDR3: CASSVASGISYNEQFF. In DNA form, the CDR3 reads TGTGCCAGCAGCGTAGCAAGCGGGATCTCCTACAATGAGCAGTTCTTC. The chain carries TRBV9 and TRBJ2-1; 7 positions match TRBD2. CDR1 and CDR2 from the germline V gene are SGDLS and YYNGEE. After removal of 0 bases from V and 0 bases from J, the junction contained 3 bases not matched to a gene. This CDR3 is built from 16 residues.

Details on this clone: An end of the junction does not agree with germline; a read error may underlie this. This chain uses TRBV6-1 with TRBJ1-1; D not resolved. From germline, CDR1 is MNHNS and CDR2 SASEGT. The CDR3 loop spans 10 amino acids. The CDR3: CASRTAEAFF. The CDR3 nucleotides are TGTGCCAGCAGGACGGCTGAGGCTTTCTTT.

This sequence joins TRBV5-6 and TRBJ2-3; 9 bases agree with TRBD2. V lost 4 bases and J lost 1; bases outside the gene matches: 4. From germline, CDR1 is SGHDT and CDR2 YYEEEE. CDR3 length: 15 amino acids. CDR3 loop: CASSLVAGGTDTQYF. The DNA for the CDR3 is TGTGCCAGCAGCCTAGTAGCGGGGGGCACAGATACGCAGTATTTT.

In nucleotides, the CDR3 is TGTGCCAGCAGCGCCAGGTCCTCCAGCGGGGACACCATATATTTT. Its protein product is CASSARSSSGDTIYF. The chain recombines TRBV9 with TRBJ1-3; D is uncertain. The CDR3 is 15 residues long. Germline CDR1 is SGDLS and CDR2 is YYNGEE. The V and J ends lost 3 bases and 8 bases respectively, with 18 bases between them.

J is TRBJ1-1 and V is TRBV18, with 12 bases identical to TRBD1. The CDR3 has 15 amino acids. V lost 6 bases, J lost 4 bases, and 6 bases stayed unmatched. Germline values: CDR1 KGHSH, CDR2 LQKENI. In nucleotides, the CDR3 is TGTGCCAGCTCCCCCGGGACAGGGGGCCGCACTGAAGCTTTCTTT. Translating it yields CASSPGTGGRTEAFF.

The J gene is TRBJ1-3, the V gene TRBV12-2. TRBV12-2 is deemed a pseudogene. This CDR3 comprises 14 residues. CDR3 nucleotide sequence: TGTGCATTATTCGACGGGGTCTCTGGAAACACCATATATTTT. Protein: CALFDGVSGNTIYF.

The chain recombines TRBV5-4 with TRBJ2-7; TRBD1 agrees at 8 bases. Trimming removed 4 bases from V and 2 bases from J; junction bases left unmatched: 8. This CDR3 is built from 15 residues. Looked up from germline, CDR1 is SGHNT and CDR2 is YYREEE (reference sequence). The DNA of the CDR3 is TGTGCCAGCAGCCTTGACAGGGGATGGACCTACGAGCAGTACTTC. Encoded protein: CASSLDRGWTYEQYF.

The chain combines TRBV5-4 with TRBJ2-5; TRBD2 matches 14 bases. Trimming took 4 bases from V and 5 from J; bases not matched to a gene: 19. The V gene's germline CDR1 is SGHNT and CDR2 YYREEE (reference sequence). CDR3 size: 20 residues. DNA for the CDR3: TGTGCCAGCAGCCCCGTGGGCCGACTAGCGGGGGGGGCTAAGGCCGAGACCCAGTACTTC. Amino acids: CASSPVGRLAGGAKAETQYF. The whole variable domain, remainder taken from reference TRBV5-4 and TRBJ2-5, is ETGVTQSPTHLIKTRGQQVTLRCSSQSGHNTVSWYQQALGQGPQFIFQYYREEENGRGNFPPRFSGLQFPNYSSELNVNALELDDSALYLCASSPVGRLAGGAKAETQYFGPGTRLLVL.

The V call is TRBV4-2, the J call TRBJ2-7, with 7 bases identical to TRBD2. Trimming at V came to 4 bases and at J to 0 bases, leaving 9 bases not matched to a gene. The CDR3 has 16 amino acids. Germline loops: CDR1 LGHNA, CDR2 YNFKEQ. CDR3 loop: CASSRETSLSSYEQYF. The CDR3 DNA follows: TGTGCCAGCAGCCGTGAGACTAGCCTTAGCTCCTACGAGCAGTACTTC.

This chain connects TRBV19 to TRBJ2-2; TRBD1 is a possible D gene (6 bases). V was shortened by 2 bases and J by 1 base, with 20 bases between the two germline ends. The CDR3 has 19 amino acids. Germline V gives CDR1 LNHDA, CDR2 SQIVND (reference sequence). This CDR3 reads CASSIIQGLGTQNTGELFF. The DNA for the CDR3 is TGTGCCAGTAGTATAATTCAGGGGTTAGGTACCCAGAACACCGGGGAGCTGTTTTTT.

V gene TRBV5-6 combines with J gene TRBJ1-4; no firm D call. Trimming cost V 3 bases and J 12 bases, with 12 bases left between them. The germline gives CDR1 SGHDT, CDR2 YYEEEE. The CDR3 loop spans 12 amino acids. The DNA for the CDR3 is TGTGCCAGCAGCTCCCGGGCTCGGGAACTGTTTTTT. It is translated as CASSSRARELFF.

The V and J genes are TRBV7-2 and TRBJ2-7; D is perhaps TRBD1 or TRBD2 (5 bases each). This CDR3 comprises 16 residues. With 5 bases removed from V and 2 bases from J, the gap between germline ends came to 19 bases. Germline V lookup: CDR1 SGHTA, CDR2 FQGNSA. The CDR3 protein is CASSNSQRGETYEQYF. The CDR3, as DNA: TGTGCCAGCAGCAACTCCCAGAGGGGCGAGACCTACGAGCAGTACTTC. The whole variable domain, filled in from reference TRBV7-2 and TRBJ2-7, reads GAGVSQSPSNKVTEKGKDVELRCDPISGHTALYWYRQSLGQGLEFLIYFQGNSAPDKSGLPSDRFSAERTGGSVSTLTIQRTQQEDSAVYLCASSNSQRGETYEQYFGPGTRLTVT.

V usage is TRBV10-3 and J usage is TRBJ1-3; D not resolved. The germline CDR1 and CDR2 sequences are ENHRY and SYGVKD. This CDR3 spans 14 amino acids. Trimming shortened V by 2 bases and J by 6 bases, and 11 bases separated the two germline ends. The CDR3 reads CAISEITLPNTIYF. The CDR3 DNA reads as TGTGCCATCAGTGAGATAACCCTTCCAAACACCATATATTTT.

The rearrangement joins TRBV4-2 to TRBJ2-1; D remains ambiguous. V lost 0 bases to trimming and J lost 7 bases, with 7 bases between them. The CDR3 contains 13 residues. Germline lookup yields CDR1 LGHNA and CDR2 YNFKEQ. The CDR3 region is CASSQDYGNEQFF. DNA of the CDR3: TGTGCCAGCAGCCAAGATTACGGAAATGAGCAGTTCTTC.

This clone came up a few times. The CDR3 nucleotides read TGTGCCAGCAGTGCCTACTCAGGGGCCGACTCTGGGGCCAACGTCCTGACTTTC. Protein product: CASSAYSGADSGANVLTF. The chain recombines TRBV6-4 with TRBJ2-6, with D tentatively TRBD1 (6 bases). This CDR3 has 18 amino acids. Germline V gene sequence: CDR1 MRHNA, CDR2 SNTAGT. V was trimmed by 4 bases and J by 0 bases, leaving 16 bases between them.